This T cell receptor beta chain came from a study of blood T cell repertoires in COVID-19. Looking at the study overall: PBMCs, B-cell-depleted T cells, or T cells provided the cDNA or gDNA that made up the material.

Germline V CDR1 and CDR2: SGHVS, FQNEAQ. The trim removed 4 bases at V and 2 bases at J, leaving 7 bases unmatched. The CDR3 covers 17 residues. Methods used by the authors: Nucleated cell counts were estimated from reference gene primer amplification. Data came from immunoSEQ multiplex PCR; TCRdb stores just in-frame clones and leaves some out. That table is the source of V, J and clone size, and D and trimming were worked out from the DNA. The table has roughly 120,000 clones, roughly 70% seen once. V usage is TRBV7-8 and J usage is TRBJ2-5, with 13 bases identical to TRBD2. Sequencing input: peripheral blood. The sequence came from a human donor with acute or convalescent COVID-19. The donor label of this sample is uncertain. DNA for the CDR3: TGTGCCAGCAGCTCAACTAGCGGGGGGGCGGGACAAGAGACCCAGTACTTC. Translated, it gives CASSSTSGGAGQETQYF. Drawing the rest from reference TRBV7-8 and TRBJ2-5, the complete variable domain is GAGVSQSPRYKVAKRGQDVALRCDPISGHVSLFWYQQALGQGPEFLTYFQNEAQLDKSGLPSDRFFAERPEGSVSTLKIQRTQQEDSAVYLCASSSTSGGAGQETQYFGPGTRLLVL.